The clone carrying this T cell receptor beta chain was found many times. The antigen is undetermined. An oligo carrying a UMI was ligated to the cDNA 3' end. An equimolar mix of RC1.1 and RC1.2 primed the beta chain across TRBC1 and TRBC2. TCRdb reanalysed the UMI-ligation and nested PCR reads using MiXCR and keeps one entry per CDR3 protein. The top ten hold approximately 9.4% of the sample, which has 52,000 or so distinct CDR3 sequences, around an eighth seen once. KT2, a clone with a known TCR, was spiked into unfractionated PBMC. The sample originates from a study of quantifying T cell responses using KT2 cells. Overall study: Reverse transcription used primers in the TCR alpha and beta constant regions. Study-level results: Very high KT2 spike-in numbers caused saturation in KT2 sequence detection.

The CDR3 is 12 residues long. Germline V gene lookup returns CDR1 DFQATT and CDR2 SNEGSKA (reference sequence). Deletions cut 6 bases from V and 3 bases from J, with 8 bases between. The genes are TRBV20-1 and TRBJ2-2; D perhaps matches TRBD1 (5 bases). Sequencing used PBMCs spiked with cells of the T cell clone KT2. The sequence derives from a human donor. The DNA for the CDR3 is TGCAGTGCCGAGACAGACACCGGGGAGCTGTTTTTT. Translated, it gives CSAETDTGELFF.